This T cell receptor beta chain is from a study of blood T cell repertoires in COVID-19 (dated by TCRdb to the early 2020s). General notes on the study: Samples covering the acute and convalescent phases of COVID-19 were provided by collaborators in the United States, Italy and Spain. The material from the prospective study consisted of cDNA or gDNA derived from T cells, B-cell-depleted T cells, or PBMCs. The dataset comprised deeply sampled blood TCRbeta repertoires from subjects exposed to, actively infected with, or recovered from COVID-19. The repertoires were released in a freely available public database intended as a resource for research on the immune response to SARS-CoV-2. The samples were drawn from two sources: the first 160 participants of the ongoing ImmuneRACE study, and 1,254 subjects contributed by 6 global collaborators. A de-identified subject ID, COVID-19 status, age in years and sex were almost always included in the sample metadata. Where available, HLA class I and class II types were taken from metadata supplied by the sample provider and were not determined by assay-based typing. The investigation overall reported the following: The quantity of clinical and demographic metadata differed by source and by participant and was supplied without curation.

Ends trimmed: V by 4 bases, J by 3 bases; bases unmatched to a gene: 5. The germline V gene provides CDR1 KGHDR and CDR2 SFDVKD. The CDR3 measures 15 amino acids from cysteine to phenylalanine. CDR3 DNA only is kept here, 45 bases in frame from base 1. Whole blood was collected in K2EDTA tubes by collaborating institutions according to the institutions' own protocols. For TCRbeta analysis, collaborator samples were shipped as frozen whole blood, as isolated PBMCs, or as DNA extracted from either sample type. TCRbeta CDR3 regions were amplified from genomic DNA using the immunoSEQ Assay, a bias-controlled multiplex PCR. Concerning the study's data processing: Within the assay, amplification of reference gene primers was used to estimate how many nucleated cells each sample contained. Sequence reads were collapsed and filtered to measure the absolute abundance of every unique TCRbeta CDR3 rearrangement. For each sample, productive Simpson clonality was calculated by taking the square root of Simpson's diversity index across productive rearrangements. As stored in TCRdb, this immuneACCESS dataset retains in-frame rearrangements with V and J assigned. A fraction of the clones does not appear; measured against another copy, unresolved V genes explain less than half of the discrepancy, and the remainder lacks a known reason. V, J and clone size are those of that table, while D and trimming were read from the DNA. The sample contains tens of thousands of clones, 87% of them found a single time. Clones ranked in the top ten supply around 2.9% of the sample.

For this clone: Its antigen is currently not known. Per-nucleotide qualities are absent, and no much larger clonotype sits a single base away.

The receptor's source is a woman aged 50 to 60 with active or convalescent COVID-19. Sequencing was carried out using peripheral blood. The chain employs TRBV24-1 and TRBJ2-5, with TRBD1 identical over 9 junction bases. The DNA sequence reads TGTGCCACCAGTGAGGAGGGACAGGGAAAAGAGACCCAGTACTTC. It translates as CATSEEGQGKETQYF.